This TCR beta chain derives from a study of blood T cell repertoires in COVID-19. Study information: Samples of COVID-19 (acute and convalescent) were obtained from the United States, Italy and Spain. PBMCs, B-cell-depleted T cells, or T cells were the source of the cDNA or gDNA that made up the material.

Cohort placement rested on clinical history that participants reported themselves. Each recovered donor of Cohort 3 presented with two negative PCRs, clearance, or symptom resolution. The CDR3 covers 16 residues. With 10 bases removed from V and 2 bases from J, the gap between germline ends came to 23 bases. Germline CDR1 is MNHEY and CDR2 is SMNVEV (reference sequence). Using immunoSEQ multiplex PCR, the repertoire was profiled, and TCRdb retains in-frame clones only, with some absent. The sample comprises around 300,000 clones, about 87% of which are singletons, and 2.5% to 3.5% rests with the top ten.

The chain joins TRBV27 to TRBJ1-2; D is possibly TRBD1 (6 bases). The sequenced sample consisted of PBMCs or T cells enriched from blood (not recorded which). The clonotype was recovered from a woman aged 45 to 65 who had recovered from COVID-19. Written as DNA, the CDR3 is TGTGCCACCAGGATACGTAAGGTCCAGGGGAACTATGGCTACACCTTC. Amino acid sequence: CATRIRKVQGNYGYTF.